The 6 T cell receptor beta chains in this list originate from one sample, sequenced in a study of blood T cell repertoires in COVID-19. Profiling relied on immunoSEQ multiplex PCR, and the TCRdb table lists in-frame clones only, not all of them. The data hold tens of thousands of clones, with 70% to 90% observed a single time. Sequencing was carried out using peripheral blood. All receptors derive from a man older than 75 with acute or convalescent COVID-19.

This chain connects TRBV6-2 or TRBV6-3 to TRBJ1-5, with a weak D call TRBD1 (5 bases). In germline, CDR1 is MNHEY, CDR2 SVGEGT. V lost 5 bases to trimming and J lost 0 bases, with 11 bases between them. The CDR3 is 15 residues long. DNA for the CDR3: TGTGCCAGCAGTATTCAACAGGATAGCAATCAGCCCCAGCATTTT. Translation: CASSIQQDSNQPQHF.

This clone was recorded only once. This chain joins TRBV9 and TRBJ1-2; D is undetermined. This CDR3 has 13 residues. Germline CDR1 and CDR2: SGDLS and YYNGEE. Trimming removed 0 bases at V and 8 bases at J, with 11 bases between. CDR3 loop: CASSVGPEQGYTF. For the CDR3, the DNA is TGTGCCAGCAGCGTAGGACCCGAACAGGGCTACACCTTC.

This chain joins TRBV2 and TRBJ1-3, with 11 bases fitting TRBD1. Germline CDR1 is SNHLY and CDR2 is FYNNEI. The CDR3 runs 15 residues. V gave up 4 bases and J gave up 4 bases; unmatched junction bases: 3. The CDR3 sequence: CASSGGTGGGNTIYF. The CDR3 DNA reads TGTGCCAGCAGTGGCGGGACAGGGGGAGGAAACACCATATATTTT.

The rearrangement uses TRBV2 and TRBJ2-7; D may be TRBD2 (5 bases). V was clipped by 9 bases and J by 0 bases, with 15 bases between them. This CDR3 region has 14 residues. Germline CDR1 reads SNHLY; CDR2 reads FYNNEI. The CDR3 region is CASEEGRNSYEQYF. CDR3 in DNA: TGTGCCAGTGAAGAGGGCAGAAACTCCTACGAGCAGTACTTC. Looking up the rest from reference TRBV2 and TRBJ2-7 gives the full variable domain: EPEVTQTPSHQVTQMGQEVILRCVPISNHLYFYWYRQILGQKVEFLVSFYNNEISEKSEIFDDQFSVERPDGSNFTLKIRSTKLEDSAMYFCASEEGRNSYEQYFGPGTRLTVT.

This clone was seen more than once but under ten times. J is TRBJ1-2 and V is TRBV6-1; 11 nucleotides match TRBD1. V lost 1 base and J lost 4; bases outside the gene matches: 11. The CDR3 is 18 amino acids. In germline, CDR1 is MNHNS, CDR2 SASEGT. This CDR3 is CASSEGRTGGGRGYGYTF. CDR3 in DNA: TGTGCCAGCAGTGAAGGCCGGACAGGGGGCGGACGGGGCTATGGCTACACCTTC.

The chain joins TRBV24-1 to TRBJ1-2, with a possible D match to TRBD1 (6 bases). The CDR3 contains 15 residues. Germline V gene data show CDR1 as KGHDR and CDR2 as SFDVKD. V shed 3 bases and J shed 6 bases, with 16 bases lying between them. CDR3 residues: CATSDPSRPGDGYTF. CDR3 sequence (DNA): TGTGCCACCAGTGATCCCTCCCGACCAGGGGATGGCTACACCTTC.